This T cell receptor beta chain is from a study of monozygotic twins with inflammatory bowel disease. TCRdb reprocessed the 5' RACE reads and reports one entry per CDR3 protein, with no DNA. Listed are about 300,000 distinct CDR3 sequences; 5.6% falls within the top ten. Points on this clonotype: What it recognizes is unknown.

The CDR3 consists of 13 residues. The germline gives CDR1 MNHNS, CDR2 SASEGT. Study-level findings and limits: T cell subtypes were not distinguishable in this analysis.

The J gene is TRBJ2-7, the V gene TRBV6-1. This TCR was recovered from a human donor with ulcerative colitis or Crohn's disease, or a healthy co-twin of an affected twin (not recorded which). Sample: blood. CDR3 loop: CASIRDLSDEQYF.